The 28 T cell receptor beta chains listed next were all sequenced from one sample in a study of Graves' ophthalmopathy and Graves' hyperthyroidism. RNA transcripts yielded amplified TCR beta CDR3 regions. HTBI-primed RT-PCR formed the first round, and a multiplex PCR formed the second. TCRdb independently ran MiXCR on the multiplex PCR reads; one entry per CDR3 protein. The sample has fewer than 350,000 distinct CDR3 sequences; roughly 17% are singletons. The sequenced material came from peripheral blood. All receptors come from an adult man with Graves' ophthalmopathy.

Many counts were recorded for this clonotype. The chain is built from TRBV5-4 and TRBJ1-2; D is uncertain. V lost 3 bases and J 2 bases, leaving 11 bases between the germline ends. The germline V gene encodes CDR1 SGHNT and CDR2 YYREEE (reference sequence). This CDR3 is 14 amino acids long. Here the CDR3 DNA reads TGTGCCAGCAGCTCAGACGCCTCCAACTATGGCTACACCTTC. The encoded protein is CASSSDASNYGYTF.

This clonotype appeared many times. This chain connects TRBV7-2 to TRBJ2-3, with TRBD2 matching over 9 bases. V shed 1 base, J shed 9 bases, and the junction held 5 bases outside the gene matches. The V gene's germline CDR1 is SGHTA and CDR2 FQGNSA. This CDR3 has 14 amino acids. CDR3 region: CASSLGTSGSTQYF. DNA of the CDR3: TGTGCCAGCAGCTTAGGCACTAGCGGGTCCACGCAGTATTTT.

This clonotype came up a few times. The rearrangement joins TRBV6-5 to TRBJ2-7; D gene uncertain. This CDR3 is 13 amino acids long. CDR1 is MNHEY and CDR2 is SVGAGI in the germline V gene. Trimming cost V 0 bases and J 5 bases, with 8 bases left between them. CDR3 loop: CASSYSPWNEQYF. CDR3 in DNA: TGTGCCAGCAGTTACTCGCCTTGGAACGAGCAGTACTTC.

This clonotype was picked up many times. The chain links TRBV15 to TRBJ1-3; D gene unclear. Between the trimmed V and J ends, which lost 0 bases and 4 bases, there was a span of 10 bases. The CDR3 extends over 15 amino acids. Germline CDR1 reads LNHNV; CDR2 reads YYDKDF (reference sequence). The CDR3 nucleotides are TGTGCCACCAGCAGAGATGCCATCTCCGGAAACACCATATATTTT. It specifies CATSRDAISGNTIYF.

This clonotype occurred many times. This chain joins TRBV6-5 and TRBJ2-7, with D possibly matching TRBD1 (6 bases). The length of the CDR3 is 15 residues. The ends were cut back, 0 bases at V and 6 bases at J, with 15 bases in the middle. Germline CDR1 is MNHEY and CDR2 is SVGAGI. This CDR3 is CASSYSIQGLSEQYF. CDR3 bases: TGTGCCAGCAGTTACTCGATACAGGGCTTAAGCGAGCAGTACTTC.

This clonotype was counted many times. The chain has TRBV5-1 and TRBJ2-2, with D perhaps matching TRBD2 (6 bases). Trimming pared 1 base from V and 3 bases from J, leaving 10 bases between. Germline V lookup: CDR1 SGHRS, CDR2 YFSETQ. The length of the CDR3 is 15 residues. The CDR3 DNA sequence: TGCGCCAGCAGCTTGTCACTAGCAGACACCGGGGAGCTGTTTTTT. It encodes CASSLSLADTGELFF.

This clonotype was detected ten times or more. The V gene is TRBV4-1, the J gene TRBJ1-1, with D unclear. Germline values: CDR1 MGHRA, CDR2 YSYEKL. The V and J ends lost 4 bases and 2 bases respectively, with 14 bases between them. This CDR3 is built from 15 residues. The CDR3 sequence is CASSLAQNSNTEAFF. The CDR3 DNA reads TGCGCCAGCAGCCTTGCGCAGAATAGTAACACTGAAGCTTTCTTT.

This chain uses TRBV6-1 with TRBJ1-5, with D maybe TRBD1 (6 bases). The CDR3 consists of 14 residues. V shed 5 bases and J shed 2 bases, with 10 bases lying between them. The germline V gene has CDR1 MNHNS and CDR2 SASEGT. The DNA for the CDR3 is TGTGCCAGCAGTACGACAGGCGGCAATCAGCCCCAGCATTTT. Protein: CASSTTGGNQPQHF.

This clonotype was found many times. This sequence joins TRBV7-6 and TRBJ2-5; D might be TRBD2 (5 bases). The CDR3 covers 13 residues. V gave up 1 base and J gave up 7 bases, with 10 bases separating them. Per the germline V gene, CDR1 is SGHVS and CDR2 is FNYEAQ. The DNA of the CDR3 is TGTGCCAGCAGCTTAGACTTAGGAGGGACCCAGTACTTC. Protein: CASSLDLGGTQYF.

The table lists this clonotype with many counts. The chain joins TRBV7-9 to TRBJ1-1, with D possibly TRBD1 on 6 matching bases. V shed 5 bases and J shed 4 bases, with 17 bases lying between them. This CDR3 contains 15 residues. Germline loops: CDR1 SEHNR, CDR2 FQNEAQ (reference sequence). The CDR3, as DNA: TGTGCCAGCAGCGGAGAAGGACAGCTGGGCACTGAAGCTTTCTTT. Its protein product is CASSGEGQLGTEAFF. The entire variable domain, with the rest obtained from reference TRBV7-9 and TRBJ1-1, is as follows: DTGVSQNPRHKITKRGQNVTFRCDPISEHNRLYWYRQTLGQGPEFLTYFQNEAQLEKSRLLSDRFSAERPKGSFSTLEIQRTEQGDSAMYLCASSGEGQLGTEAFFGQGTRLTVV.

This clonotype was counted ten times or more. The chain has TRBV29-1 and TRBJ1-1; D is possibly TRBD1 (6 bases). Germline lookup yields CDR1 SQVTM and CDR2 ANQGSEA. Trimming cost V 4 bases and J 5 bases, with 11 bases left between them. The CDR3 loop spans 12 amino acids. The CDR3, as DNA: TGCAGCGTTGGCATCACAGGGACTGAAGCTTTCTTT. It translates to CSVGITGTEAFF. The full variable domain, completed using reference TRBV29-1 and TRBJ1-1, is SAVISQKPSRDICQRGTSLTIQCQVDSQVTMMFWYRQQPGQSLTLIATANQGSEATYESGFVIDKFPISRPNLTFSTLTVSNMSPEDSSIYLCSVGITGTEAFFGQGTRLTVV.

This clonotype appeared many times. CDR3 residues: CASSFWISVVINQPQHF. Written as DNA, the CDR3 is TGCGCCAGCAGCTTTTGGATCTCGGTAGTTATCAATCAGCCCCAGCATTTT. The chain is built from TRBV5-1 and TRBJ1-5; no clear D gene. Germline CDR1 reads SGHRS; CDR2 reads YFSETQ. The CDR3 sequence is 17 residues long. Between the trimmed V and J ends, which lost 2 bases and 3 bases, there was a span of 18 bases.

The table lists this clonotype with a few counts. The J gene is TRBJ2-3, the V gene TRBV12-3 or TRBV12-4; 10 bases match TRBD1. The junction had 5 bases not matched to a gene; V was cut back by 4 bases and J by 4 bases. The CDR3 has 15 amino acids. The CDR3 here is CASSSGQGSADTQYF. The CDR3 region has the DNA TGTGCCAGCAGTTCGGGACAGGGGTCCGCAGATACGCAGTATTTT.

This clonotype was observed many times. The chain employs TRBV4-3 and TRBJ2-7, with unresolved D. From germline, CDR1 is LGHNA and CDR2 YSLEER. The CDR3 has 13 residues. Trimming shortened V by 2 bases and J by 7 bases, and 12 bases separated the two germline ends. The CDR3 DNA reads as TGCGCCAGCAGCCAATTTACGCTTCGGGAGCAGTACTTC. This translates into CASSQFTLREQYF.

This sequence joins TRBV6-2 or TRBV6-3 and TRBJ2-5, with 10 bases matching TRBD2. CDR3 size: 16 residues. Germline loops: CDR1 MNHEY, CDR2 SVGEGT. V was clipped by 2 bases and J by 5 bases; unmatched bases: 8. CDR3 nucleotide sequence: TGTGCCAGCAGTTACGTTTCTAGCGGGGGAGGGGAGACCCAGTACTTC. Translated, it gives CASSYVSSGGGETQYF.

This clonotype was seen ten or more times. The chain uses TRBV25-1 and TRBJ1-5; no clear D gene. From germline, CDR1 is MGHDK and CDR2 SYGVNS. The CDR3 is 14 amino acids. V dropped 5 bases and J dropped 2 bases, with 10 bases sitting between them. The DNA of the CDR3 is TGTGCCAGCAGTCTAGGGTCGGGCAATCAGCCCCAGCATTTT. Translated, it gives CASSLGSGNQPQHF.

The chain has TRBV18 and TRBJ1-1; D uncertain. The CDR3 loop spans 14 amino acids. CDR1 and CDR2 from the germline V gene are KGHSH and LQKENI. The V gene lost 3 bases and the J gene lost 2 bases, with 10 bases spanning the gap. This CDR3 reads CASSPQAHNTEAFF. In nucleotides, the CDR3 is TGTGCCAGCTCACCGCAGGCGCATAACACTGAAGCTTTCTTT. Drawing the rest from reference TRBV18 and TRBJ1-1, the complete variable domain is NAGVMQNPRHLVRRRGQEARLRCSPMKGHSHVYWYRQLPEEGLKFMVYLQKENIIDESGMPKERFSAEFPKEGPSILRIQQVVRGDSAAYFCASSPQAHNTEAFFGQGTRLTVV.

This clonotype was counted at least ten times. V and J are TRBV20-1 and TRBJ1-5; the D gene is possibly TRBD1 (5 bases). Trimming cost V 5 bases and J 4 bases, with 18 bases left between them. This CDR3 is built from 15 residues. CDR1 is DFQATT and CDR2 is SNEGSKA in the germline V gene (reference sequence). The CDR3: CSAGDLNQGNQPQHF. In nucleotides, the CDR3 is TGCAGTGCTGGGGACCTGAACCAGGGAAATCAGCCCCAGCATTTT.

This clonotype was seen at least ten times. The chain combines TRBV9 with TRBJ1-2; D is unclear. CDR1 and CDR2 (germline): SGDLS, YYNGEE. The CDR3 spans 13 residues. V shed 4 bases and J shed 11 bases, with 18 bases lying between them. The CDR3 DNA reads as TGTGCCAGCAGCTACTCCTCAAGAAGAGGATACACCTTC. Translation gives CASSYSSRRGYTF.

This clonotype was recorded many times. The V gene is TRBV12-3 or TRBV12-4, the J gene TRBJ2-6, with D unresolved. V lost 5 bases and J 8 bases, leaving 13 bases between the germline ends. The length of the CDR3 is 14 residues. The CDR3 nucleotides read TGTGCCAGCAGTCCTCTCGAGGAATCCAACGTCCTGACTTTC. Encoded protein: CASSPLEESNVLTF.

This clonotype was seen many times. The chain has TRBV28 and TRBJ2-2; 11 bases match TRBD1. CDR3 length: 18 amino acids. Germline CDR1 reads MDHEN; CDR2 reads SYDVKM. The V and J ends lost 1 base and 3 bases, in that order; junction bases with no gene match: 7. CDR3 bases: TGTGCCAGCAGTTTATTTTCGGGACAGGGGGACGACACCGGGGAGCTGTTTTTT. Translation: CASSLFSGQGDDTGELFF.

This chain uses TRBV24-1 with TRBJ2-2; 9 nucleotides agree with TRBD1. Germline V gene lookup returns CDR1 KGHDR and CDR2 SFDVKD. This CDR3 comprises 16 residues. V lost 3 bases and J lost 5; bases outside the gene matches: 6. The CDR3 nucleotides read TGTGCCACCAGTGATCCGGCACAGGGGGCTACCGGGGAGCTGTTTTTT. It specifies CATSDPAQGATGELFF.

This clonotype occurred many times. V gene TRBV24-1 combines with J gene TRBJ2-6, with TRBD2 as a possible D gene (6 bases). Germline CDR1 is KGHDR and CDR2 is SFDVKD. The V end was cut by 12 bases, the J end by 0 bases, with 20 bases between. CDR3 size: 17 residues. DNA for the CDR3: TGTGCCCCTAAGGTGTTGGAGGGCCACTCTGGGGCCAACGTCCTGACTTTC. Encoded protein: CAPKVLEGHSGANVLTF.

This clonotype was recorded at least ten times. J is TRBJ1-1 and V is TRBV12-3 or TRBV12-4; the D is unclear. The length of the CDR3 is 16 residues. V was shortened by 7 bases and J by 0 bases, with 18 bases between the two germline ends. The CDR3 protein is CASIQREAGMNTEAFF. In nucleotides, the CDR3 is TGTGCCAGCATCCAGCGGGAGGCCGGAATGAACACTGAAGCTTTCTTT.

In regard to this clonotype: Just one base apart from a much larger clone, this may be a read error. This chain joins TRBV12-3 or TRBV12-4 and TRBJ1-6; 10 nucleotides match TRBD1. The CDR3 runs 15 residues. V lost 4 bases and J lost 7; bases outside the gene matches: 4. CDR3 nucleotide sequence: TGTGCCAGCAGTTGCATGGGACAGGGGAATTCACCCCTCCACTTT. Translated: CASSCMGQGNSPLHF.

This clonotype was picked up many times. CDR3 nucleotides: TGTGCCAGCAGTGCCACAGGGTGGGATCAGCCCCAGCATTTT. This translates into CASSATGWDQPQHF. V and J are TRBV2 and TRBJ1-5, with D perhaps TRBD1 (6 bases). This CDR3 region has 14 residues. V shed 4 bases and J shed 5 bases, with 12 bases lying between them. Germline V gene data show CDR1 as SNHLY and CDR2 as FYNNEI. Filled out from reference TRBV2 and TRBJ1-5, the complete variable domain reads EPEVTQTPSHQVTQMGQEVILRCVPISNHLYFYWYRQILGQKVEFLVSFYNNEISEKSEIFDDQFSVERPDGSNFTLKIRSTKLEDSAMYFCASSATGWDQPQHFGDGTRLSIL.

The chain's CDR3 is CASRPGTTPYEQYF. The CDR3 region has the DNA TGTGCCAGCAGGCCCGGGACTACCCCCTACGAGCAGTACTTC. The chain carries TRBV6-1 and TRBJ2-7; 7 bases are shared with TRBD2. CDR3 length: 14 residues. CDR1 and CDR2 (germline): MNHNS, SASEGT. The V segment lost 6 bases and the J segment 2 bases; nucleotides outside the gene matches: 7.

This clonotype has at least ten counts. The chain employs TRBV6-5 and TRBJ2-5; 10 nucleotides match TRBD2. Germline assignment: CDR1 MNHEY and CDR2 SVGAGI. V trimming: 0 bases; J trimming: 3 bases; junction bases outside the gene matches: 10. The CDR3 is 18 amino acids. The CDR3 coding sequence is TGTGCCAGCAGTTACTCCCCAATCGTTACTAGCGGGGAAGAGACCCAGTACTTC. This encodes CASSYSPIVTSGEETQYF.